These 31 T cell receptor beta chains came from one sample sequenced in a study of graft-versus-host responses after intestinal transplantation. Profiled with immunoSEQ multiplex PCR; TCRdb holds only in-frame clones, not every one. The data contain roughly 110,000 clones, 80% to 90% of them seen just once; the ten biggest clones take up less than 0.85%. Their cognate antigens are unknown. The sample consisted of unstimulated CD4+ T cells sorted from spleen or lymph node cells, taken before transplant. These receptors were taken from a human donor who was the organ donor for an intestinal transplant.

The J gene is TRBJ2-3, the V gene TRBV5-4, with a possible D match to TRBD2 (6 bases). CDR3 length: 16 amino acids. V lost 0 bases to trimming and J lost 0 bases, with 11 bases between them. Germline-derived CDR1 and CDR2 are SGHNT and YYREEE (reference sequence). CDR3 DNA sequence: TGTGCCAGCAGCTTGGGGAGCGGGTCCAGCACAGATACGCAGTATTTT. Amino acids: CASSLGSGSSTDTQYF.

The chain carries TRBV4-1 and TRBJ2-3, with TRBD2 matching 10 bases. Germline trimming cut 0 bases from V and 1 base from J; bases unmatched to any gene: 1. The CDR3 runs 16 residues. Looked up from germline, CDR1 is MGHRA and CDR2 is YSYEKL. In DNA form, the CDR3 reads TGCGCCAGCAGCCAAGATCTAGCGGGGGGCACAGATACGCAGTATTTT. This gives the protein CASSQDLAGGTDTQYF.

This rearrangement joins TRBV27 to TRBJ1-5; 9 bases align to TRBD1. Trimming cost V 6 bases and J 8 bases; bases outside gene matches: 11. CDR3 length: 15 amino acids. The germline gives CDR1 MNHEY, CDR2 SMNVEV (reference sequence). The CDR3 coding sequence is TGTGCCAGCAGGTCTGGACAGGGGAGTAGAAAGCCCCAGCATTTT. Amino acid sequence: CASRSGQGSRKPQHF.

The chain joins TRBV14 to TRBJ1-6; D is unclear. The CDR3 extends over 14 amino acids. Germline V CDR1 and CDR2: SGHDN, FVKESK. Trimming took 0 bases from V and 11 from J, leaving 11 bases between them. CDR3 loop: CASSQDSALAPLHF. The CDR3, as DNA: TGTGCCAGCAGCCAAGACTCGGCTCTGGCACCCCTCCACTTT.

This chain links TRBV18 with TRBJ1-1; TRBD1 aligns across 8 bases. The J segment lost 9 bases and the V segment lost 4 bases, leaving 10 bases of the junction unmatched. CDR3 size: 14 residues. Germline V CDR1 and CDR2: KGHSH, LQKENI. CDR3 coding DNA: TGTGCCAGCTCACAAACCAGGGGGCTCATGCAAGCTTTCTTT. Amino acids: CASSQTRGLMQAFF.

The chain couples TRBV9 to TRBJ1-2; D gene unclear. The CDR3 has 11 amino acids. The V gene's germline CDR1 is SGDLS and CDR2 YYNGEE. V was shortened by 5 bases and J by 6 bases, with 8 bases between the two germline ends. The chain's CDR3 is CASSTQNGYTF. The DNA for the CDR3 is TGTGCCAGCAGTACCCAGAATGGCTACACCTTC.

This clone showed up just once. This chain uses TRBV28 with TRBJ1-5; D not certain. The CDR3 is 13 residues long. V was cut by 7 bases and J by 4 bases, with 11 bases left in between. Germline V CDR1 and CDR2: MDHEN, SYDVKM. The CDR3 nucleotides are TGTGCCAGCACCCCCGTTCCGAATCAGCCCCAGCATTTT. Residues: CASTPVPNQPQHF.

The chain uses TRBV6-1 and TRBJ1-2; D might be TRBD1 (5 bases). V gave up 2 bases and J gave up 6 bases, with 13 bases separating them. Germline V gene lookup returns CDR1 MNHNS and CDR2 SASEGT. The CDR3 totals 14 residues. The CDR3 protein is CASSERGVRDGYTF. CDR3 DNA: TGTGCCAGCAGTGAACGAGGGGTTCGGGATGGCTACACCTTC.

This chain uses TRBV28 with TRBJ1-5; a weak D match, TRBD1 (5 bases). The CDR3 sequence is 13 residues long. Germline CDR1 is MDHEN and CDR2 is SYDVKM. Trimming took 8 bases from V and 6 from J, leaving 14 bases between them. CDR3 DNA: TGTGCCAGCTGGGGCGGGCGGGGTCAGCCCCAGCATTTT. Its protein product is CASWGGRGQPQHF. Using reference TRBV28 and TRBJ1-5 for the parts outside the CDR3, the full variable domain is DVKVTQSSRYLVKRTGEKVFLECVQDMDHENMFWYRQDPGLGLRLIYFSYDVKMKEKGDIPEGYSVSREKKERFSLILESASTNQTSMYLCASWGGRGQPQHFGDGTRLSIL.

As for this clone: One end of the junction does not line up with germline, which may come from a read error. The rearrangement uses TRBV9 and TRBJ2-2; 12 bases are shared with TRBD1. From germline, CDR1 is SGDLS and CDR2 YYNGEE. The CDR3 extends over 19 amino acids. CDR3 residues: CARSVAQGPGQGAPGELFF. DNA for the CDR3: TGTGCCCGCAGCGTGGCCCAGGGACCGGGACAGGGGGCACCCGGGGAGCTGTTTTTT. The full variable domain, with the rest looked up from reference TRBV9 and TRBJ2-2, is DSGVTQTPKHLITATGQRVTLRCSPRSGDLSVYWYQQSLDQGLQFLIQYYNGEERAKGNILERFSAQQFPDLHSELNLSSLELGDSALYFCARSVAQGPGQGAPGELFFGEGSRLTVL.

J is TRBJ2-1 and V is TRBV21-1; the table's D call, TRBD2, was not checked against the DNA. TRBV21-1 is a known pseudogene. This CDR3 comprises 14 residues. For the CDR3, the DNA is TGTGCCAGCAGGGAGGGGTGTGAGTCCAATGAGCAGTTCTTC. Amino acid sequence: CASREGCESNEQFF.

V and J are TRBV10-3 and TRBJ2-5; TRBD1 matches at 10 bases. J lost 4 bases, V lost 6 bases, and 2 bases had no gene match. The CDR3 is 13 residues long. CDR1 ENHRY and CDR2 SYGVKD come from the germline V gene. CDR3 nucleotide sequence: TGTGCCATCAGGACAGGGGGCGCAGAGACCCAGTACTTC. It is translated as CAIRTGGAETQYF.

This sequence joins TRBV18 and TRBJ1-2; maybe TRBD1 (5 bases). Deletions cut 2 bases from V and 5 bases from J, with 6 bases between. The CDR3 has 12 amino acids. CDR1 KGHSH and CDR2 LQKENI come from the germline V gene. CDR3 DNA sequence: TGTGCCAGCTCACCAAGGGGATATGGCTACACCTTC. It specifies CASSPRGYGYTF. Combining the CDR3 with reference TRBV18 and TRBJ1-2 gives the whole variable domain NAGVMQNPRHLVRRRGQEARLRCSPMKGHSHVYWYRQLPEEGLKFMVYLQKENIIDESGMPKERFSAEFPKEGPSILRIQQVVRGDSAAYFCASSPRGYGYTFGSGTRLTVV.

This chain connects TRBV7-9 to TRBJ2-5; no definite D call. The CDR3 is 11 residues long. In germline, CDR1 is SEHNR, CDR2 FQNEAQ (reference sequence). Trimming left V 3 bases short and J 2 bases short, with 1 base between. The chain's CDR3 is CASSFQETQYF. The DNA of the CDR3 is TGTGCCAGCAGCTTTCAAGAGACCCAGTACTTC.

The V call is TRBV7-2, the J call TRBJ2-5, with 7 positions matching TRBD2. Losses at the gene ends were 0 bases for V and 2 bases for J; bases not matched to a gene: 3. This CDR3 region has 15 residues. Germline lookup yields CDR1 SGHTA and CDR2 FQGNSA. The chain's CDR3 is CASSLAGGGQETQYF. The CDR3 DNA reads TGTGCCAGCAGCTTAGCCGGCGGGGGTCAAGAGACCCAGTACTTC.

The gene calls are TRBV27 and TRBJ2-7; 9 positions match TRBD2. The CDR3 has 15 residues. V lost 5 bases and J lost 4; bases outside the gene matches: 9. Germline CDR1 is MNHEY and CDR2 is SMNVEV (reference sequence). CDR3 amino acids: CASSDLGLAPYEQYF. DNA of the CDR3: TGTGCCAGCAGTGACCTAGGACTAGCGCCGTACGAGCAGTACTTC.

CDR3 protein: CASSLPRDHF. The CDR3 region has the DNA TGTGCCAGCAGCCTACCTCGGGACCACTTT. The gene calls are TRBV6-5 and TRBJ1-6; D is undetermined. The length of the CDR3 is 10 residues. V lost 6 bases and J 18 bases, leaving 12 bases between the germline ends. Per the germline V gene, CDR1 is MNHEY and CDR2 is SVGAGI.

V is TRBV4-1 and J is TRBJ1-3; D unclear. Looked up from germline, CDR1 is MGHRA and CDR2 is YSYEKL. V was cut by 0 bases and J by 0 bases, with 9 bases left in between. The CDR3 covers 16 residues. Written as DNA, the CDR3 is TGCGCCAGCAGCCAAGAGTGGTCAGGCTCTGGAAACACCATATATTTT. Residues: CASSQEWSGSGNTIYF.

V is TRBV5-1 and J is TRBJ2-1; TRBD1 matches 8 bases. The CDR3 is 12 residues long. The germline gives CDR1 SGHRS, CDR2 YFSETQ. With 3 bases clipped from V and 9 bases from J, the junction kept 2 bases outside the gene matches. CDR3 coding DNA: TGCGCCAGCAGCTCCCAGGGGGCTGAGCAGTTCTTC. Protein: CASSSQGAEQFF.

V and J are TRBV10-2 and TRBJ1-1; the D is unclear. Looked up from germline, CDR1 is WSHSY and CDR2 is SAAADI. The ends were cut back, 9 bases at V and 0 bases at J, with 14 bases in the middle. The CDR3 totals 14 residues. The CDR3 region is CASSLGLMNTEAFF. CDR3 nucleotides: TGCGCCAGTTCGTTAGGCCTTATGAACACTGAAGCTTTCTTT.

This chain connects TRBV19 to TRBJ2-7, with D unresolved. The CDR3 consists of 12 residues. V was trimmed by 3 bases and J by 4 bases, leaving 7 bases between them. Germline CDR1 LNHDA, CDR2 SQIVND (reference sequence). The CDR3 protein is CASSIDGYEQYF. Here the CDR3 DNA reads TGTGCCAGTAGTATCGACGGATACGAGCAGTACTTC.

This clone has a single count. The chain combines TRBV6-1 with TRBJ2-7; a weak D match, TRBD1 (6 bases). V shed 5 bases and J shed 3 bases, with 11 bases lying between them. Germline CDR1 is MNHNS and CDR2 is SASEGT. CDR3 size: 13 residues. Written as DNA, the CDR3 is TGTGCCAGCAGTTCCGGACAGAGCTACGAGCAGTACTTC. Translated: CASSSGQSYEQYF.

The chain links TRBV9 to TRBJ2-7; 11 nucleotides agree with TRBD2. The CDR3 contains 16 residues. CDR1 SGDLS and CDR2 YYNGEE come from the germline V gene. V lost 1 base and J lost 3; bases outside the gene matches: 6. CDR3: CASSVSVAGGIYEQYF. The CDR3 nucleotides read TGTGCCAGCAGCGTATCAGTAGCGGGAGGGATCTACGAGCAGTACTTC. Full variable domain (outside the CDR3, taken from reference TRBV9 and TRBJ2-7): DSGVTQTPKHLITATGQRVTLRCSPRSGDLSVYWYQQSLDQGLQFLIQYYNGEERAKGNILERFSAQQFPDLHSELNLSSLELGDSALYFCASSVSVAGGIYEQYFGPGTRLTVT.

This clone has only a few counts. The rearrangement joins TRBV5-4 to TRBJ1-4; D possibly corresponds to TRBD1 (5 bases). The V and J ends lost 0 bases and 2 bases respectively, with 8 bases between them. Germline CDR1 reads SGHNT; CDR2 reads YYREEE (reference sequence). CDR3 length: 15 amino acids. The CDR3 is CASSLAGGTNEKLFF. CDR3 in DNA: TGTGCCAGCAGCTTGGCTGGGGGGACTAATGAAAAACTGTTTTTT.

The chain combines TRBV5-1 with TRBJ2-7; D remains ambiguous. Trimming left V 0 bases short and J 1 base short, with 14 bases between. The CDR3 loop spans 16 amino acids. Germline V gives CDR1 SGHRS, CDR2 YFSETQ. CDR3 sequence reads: CASSLATLPRSYEQYF. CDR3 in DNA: TGCGCCAGCAGCTTGGCCACACTTCCTAGATCCTACGAGCAGTACTTC.

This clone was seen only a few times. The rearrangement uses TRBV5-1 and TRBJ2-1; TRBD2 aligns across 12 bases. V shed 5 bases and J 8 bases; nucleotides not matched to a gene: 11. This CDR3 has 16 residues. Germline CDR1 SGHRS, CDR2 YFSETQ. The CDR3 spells CASSSLASGGAYEQFF. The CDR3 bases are TGCGCCAGCAGTTCACTCGCTAGCGGGGGGGCCTATGAGCAGTTCTTC.

The CDR3 spells CASTPAGGVSDTQYF. CDR3 in DNA: TGTGCCAGTACTCCGGCCGGGGGGGTATCAGATACGCAGTATTTT. The rearrangement links TRBV19 to TRBJ2-3; 8 bases align to TRBD2. This CDR3 has 15 residues. Germline lookup yields CDR1 LNHDA and CDR2 SQIVND (reference sequence). After removal of 7 bases from V and 4 bases from J, the junction contained 10 bases not matched to a gene.

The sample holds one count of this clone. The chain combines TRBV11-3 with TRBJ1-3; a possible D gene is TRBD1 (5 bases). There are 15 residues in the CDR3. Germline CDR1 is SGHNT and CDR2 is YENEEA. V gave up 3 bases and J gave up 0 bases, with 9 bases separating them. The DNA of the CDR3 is TGTGCCAGCAGCTTCAAGGGGAGCTCTGGAAACACCATATATTTT. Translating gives CASSFKGSSGNTIYF.

The CDR3 DNA reads as TGTGCCAGCAGCCCTAGTAGGGGCACAGATACGCAGTATTTT. The encoded protein is CASSPSRGTDTQYF. The V and J genes are TRBV11-3 and TRBJ2-3; D remains unclear. V gave up 5 bases and J gave up 1 base, with 10 bases separating them. The CDR3 consists of 14 residues. Looked up from germline, CDR1 is SGHNT and CDR2 is YENEEA.

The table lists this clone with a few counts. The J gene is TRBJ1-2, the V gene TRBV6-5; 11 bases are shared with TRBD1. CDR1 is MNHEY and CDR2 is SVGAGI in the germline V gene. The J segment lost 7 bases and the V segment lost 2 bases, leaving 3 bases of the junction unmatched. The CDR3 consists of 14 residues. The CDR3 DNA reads TGTGCCAGCAGTTACACCGGGACAGGGGGTGGCTACACCTTC. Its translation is CASSYTGTGGGYTF.

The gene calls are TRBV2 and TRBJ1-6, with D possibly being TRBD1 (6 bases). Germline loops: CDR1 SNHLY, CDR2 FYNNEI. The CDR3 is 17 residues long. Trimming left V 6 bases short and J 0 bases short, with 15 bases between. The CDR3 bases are TGTGCCAGCAGAGGCGGACAGTCGGGCTCCTATAATTCACCCCTCCACTTT. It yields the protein CASRGGQSGSYNSPLHF.